These 5 T cell receptor beta chains originate from one sample sequenced in a study of T cell changes during pregnancy in multiple sclerosis (dated by TCRdb to the late 2010s). The library was obtained by the immunoSEQ multiplex PCR assay. In TCRdb, the immuneACCESS table is reduced to in-frame sequences with V and J assigned. These tables do not hold every clone; where another copy was compared, an unresolved V gene accounts for under half, and the others remain unexplained. The sample data list roughly 14,000 clones, and about 86% of these were observed just once. The ten largest clonotypes hold 19% of the sample. The sample consisted of CD8+ T cells from peripheral blood mononuclear cells, taken in the first trimester of pregnancy. The receptors here all came from a female donor with multiple sclerosis, enrolled in a pregnancy study.

The gene calls are TRBV2 and TRBJ2-7, with 10 nucleotides matching TRBD1. The CDR3 has 15 residues. Germline CDR1 and CDR2: SNHLY and FYNNEI. V gave up 5 bases and J gave up 5 bases; unmatched junction bases: 9. The CDR3: CASSHPGQGINEQYF. Here the CDR3 DNA reads TGTGCCAGCAGTCATCCGGGACAGGGGATCAACGAGCAGTACTTC.

This clone was seen a single time. J is TRBJ2-5 and V is TRBV5-1, with 10 positions matching TRBD2. The V segment lost 3 bases and the J segment 2 bases; nucleotides outside the gene matches: 13. This CDR3 has 18 amino acids. Per the germline V gene, CDR1 is SGHRS and CDR2 is YFSETQ. Here the CDR3 reads CASSWSALTSGIQETQYF. CDR3 DNA: TGCGCCAGCAGCTGGAGCGCGTTAACTAGCGGGATACAAGAGACCCAGTACTTC. The whole variable domain, filled in from reference TRBV5-1 and TRBJ2-5, reads KAGVTQTPRYLIKTRGQQVTLSCSPISGHRSVSWYQQTPGQGLQFLFEYFSETQRNKGNFPGRFSGRQFSNSRSEMNVSTLELGDSALYLCASSWSALTSGIQETQYFGPGTRLLVL.

The chain is built from TRBV19 and TRBJ2-1, with 10 bases that match TRBD1. J lost 2 bases, V lost 3 bases, and 7 bases had no gene match. The germline V gene has CDR1 LNHDA and CDR2 SQIVND (reference sequence). The CDR3 is made up of 17 amino acids. The chain's CDR3 is CASSIVPGQGAYNEQFF. In DNA form, the CDR3 reads TGTGCCAGTAGTATTGTCCCTGGACAGGGGGCCTACAATGAGCAGTTCTTC. Variable domain in full (rest from reference TRBV19 and TRBJ2-1): DGGITQSPKYLFRKEGQNVTLSCEQNLNHDAMYWYRQDPGQGLRLIYYSQIVNDFQKGDIAEGYSVSREKKESFPLTVTSAQKNPTAFYLCASSIVPGQGAYNEQFFGPGTRLTVL.

The chain joins TRBV7-3 to TRBJ1-6; 7 positions match TRBD1. CDR1 and CDR2 from the germline V gene are SGHTA and FQGTGA. V lost 4 bases to trimming and J lost 6 bases; unmatched junction nucleotides: 3. This CDR3 is 14 amino acids long. CDR3 DNA: TGTGCCAGCAGCTCGGGACAGAGTAATTCACCCCTCCACTTT. This translates into CASSSGQSNSPLHF. The variable domain in full, with the rest retrieved from reference TRBV7-3 and TRBJ1-6, is GAGVSQTPSNKVTEKGKYVELRCDPISGHTALYWYRQSLGQGPEFLIYFQGTGAADDSGLPNDRFFAVRPEGSVSTLKIQRTERGDSAVYLCASSSGQSNSPLHFGNGTRLTVT.

The chain carries TRBV5-1 and TRBJ2-6; 11 nucleotides agree with TRBD1. This CDR3 has 17 residues. Germline CDR1 SGHRS, CDR2 YFSETQ. Trimming removed 5 bases from V and 3 bases from J; junction bases left unmatched: 7. The CDR3 loop reads CASSRGQGAGGANVLTF. The DNA of the CDR3 is TGCGCCAGCAGTCGAGGACAGGGGGCGGGTGGGGCCAACGTCCTGACTTTC.